These 14 T cell receptor beta chains were all obtained from the same sample, sequenced in a study of monozygotic twins with cystic fibrosis. Assay: immunoSEQ multiplex PCR; the TCRdb copy retains only in-frame clones and omits some. The table shows around 10,000 clones, with over 99% occurring only once. Material: blood. The receptors originated from a man aged 18 to 29 with cystic fibrosis.

This chain links TRBV29-1 with TRBJ2-2; 9 nucleotides match TRBD1. CDR1 and CDR2 from the germline V gene are SQVTM and ANQGSEA. J lost 1 base, V lost 6 bases, and 6 bases had no gene match. The CDR3 runs to 15 residues. The CDR3 loop reads CSVGGQGKNTGELFF. CDR3 bases: TGCAGCGTGGGGGGACAGGGAAAGAACACCGGGGAGCTGTTTTTT.

The genes are TRBV7-9 and TRBJ2-3; tentatively, D is TRBD1 (6 bases). The length of the CDR3 is 14 residues. Deletions cut 4 bases from V and 3 bases from J, with 11 bases between. In germline, CDR1 is SEHNR, CDR2 FQNEAQ (reference sequence). The DNA for the CDR3 is TGTGCCAGCAGCTCCGGGACACGGACAGATACGCAGTATTTT. Amino acids: CASSSGTRTDTQYF.

The gene calls are TRBV7-8 and TRBJ1-4, with a tentative D call TRBD1 (5 bases). Germline-derived CDR1 and CDR2 are SGHVS and FQNEAQ. CDR3 length equals 14 residues. V lost 4 bases and J lost 7, with 13 bases in between. Written as DNA, the CDR3 is TGTGCCAGCAGCTCGGGACTCTACGGTGAAAAACTGTTTTTT. This gives the protein CASSSGLYGEKLFF.

In this sample, this clone turned up once. The gene calls are TRBV20-1 and TRBJ2-1; D possibly corresponds to TRBD2 (5 bases). The CDR3 is 11 residues long. V lost 5 bases, J lost 8 bases, and 10 bases lay in between. Germline V gene data show CDR1 as DFQATT and CDR2 as SNEGSKA (reference sequence). The CDR3 DNA sequence: TGCAGTGCTCCAGCCGGGGATGAGCAGTTCTTC. It translates to CSAPAGDEQFF.

The chain joins TRBV6-6 to TRBJ1-6, with 9 nucleotides matching TRBD1. CDR3 length equals 15 residues. J gave up 7 bases and V 7 bases, and 8 bases lay outside the gene matches. Germline CDR1 MNHNY, CDR2 SVGAGI (reference sequence). CDR3 sequence (DNA): TGTGCCAGCATTCCGGGACAGGGAGGGAATTCACCCCTCCACTTT. This gives the protein CASIPGQGGNSPLHF.

The chain links TRBV28 to TRBJ2-3; 12 bases map to TRBD1. Trimming took 6 bases from V and 4 from J; bases not matched to a gene: 8. CDR1 is MDHEN and CDR2 is SYDVKM in the germline V gene. The CDR3 length is 16 residues. The CDR3, as DNA: TGTGCCAGCAGCCGTGGGACAGGGGGCCGGTCAGATACGCAGTATTTT. It is translated as CASSRGTGGRSDTQYF. Supplemented by reference TRBV28 and TRBJ2-3, the full variable domain reads DVKVTQSSRYLVKRTGEKVFLECVQDMDHENMFWYRQDPGLGLRLIYFSYDVKMKEKGDIPEGYSVSREKKERFSLILESASTNQTSMYLCASSRGTGGRSDTQYFGPGTRLTVL.

V and J are TRBV10-3 and TRBJ1-2; D might be TRBD1 (5 bases). The CDR3 runs 15 residues. Germline assignment: CDR1 ENHRY and CDR2 SYGVKD. V was trimmed by 3 bases and J by 0 bases, leaving 11 bases between them. Written as DNA, the CDR3 is TGTGCCATCAGTGAAGGCAGGGCTGCTAACTATGGCTACACCTTC. Translating gives CAISEGRAANYGYTF.

The chain joins TRBV5-1 to TRBJ2-7; 9 bases agree with TRBD1. Germline loops: CDR1 SGHRS, CDR2 YFSETQ. The V gene end was trimmed by 3 bases and the J gene end by 7 bases; junction bases not matched to a gene: 2. The CDR3 totals 12 residues. The CDR3: CASSYGQGEQYF. Here the CDR3 DNA reads TGCGCCAGCAGCTACGGACAGGGGGAGCAGTACTTC. Based on the CDR3 plus reference TRBV5-1 and TRBJ2-7, the full variable domain is KAGVTQTPRYLIKTRGQQVTLSCSPISGHRSVSWYQQTPGQGLQFLFEYFSETQRNKGNFPGRFSGRQFSNSRSEMNVSTLELGDSALYLCASSYGQGEQYFGPGTRLTVT.

CDR3 protein: CASSFRTGQGGEQYF. The CDR3 DNA follows: TGTGCCAGCAGTTTCCGGACAGGGCAAGGTGGCGAGCAGTACTTC. V and J are TRBV6-6 and TRBJ2-7; 8 bases match TRBD1. CDR3 size: 15 residues. V was clipped by 4 bases and J by 6 bases; unmatched bases: 11. In germline, CDR1 is MNHNY, CDR2 SVGAGI (reference sequence).

The chain combines TRBV30 with TRBJ1-2; the D is unclear. The CDR3 runs to 13 residues. CDR1 and CDR2 (germline): GTSNPN, SVGIG (reference sequence). V dropped 4 bases and J dropped 0 bases, with 9 bases sitting between them. CDR3 nucleotides: TGTGCCTGGAAGGCAGGAGCTAACTATGGCTACACCTTC. Protein product: CAWKAGANYGYTF.

The chain combines TRBV7-2 with TRBJ1-2; TRBD1 might be the D (6 bases). Trimming shortened V by 1 base and J by 7 bases, and 13 bases separated the two germline ends. The CDR3 contains 14 residues. Looked up from germline, CDR1 is SGHTA and CDR2 is FQGNSA. The CDR3 DNA reads TGTGCCAGCAGCTTAGTTCGGGGGGCCCCTGGCTACACCTTC. Its translation: CASSLVRGAPGYTF.

In nucleotides, the CDR3 is TGTGCCAGCAGCTTACGCGGGACCTTTTCCGACAATCAGCCCCAGCATTTT. The encoded protein is CASSLRGTFSDNQPQHF. The chain carries TRBV7-2 and TRBJ1-5; perhaps TRBD1 as D (5 bases). Germline V gene data show CDR1 as SGHTA and CDR2 as FQGNSA. This CDR3 is 17 amino acids long. V gave up 2 bases and J gave up 3 bases, with 17 bases separating them.

This chain joins TRBV4-1 and TRBJ1-2; D is perhaps TRBD1 (6 bases). The germline CDR1 and CDR2 sequences are MGHRA and YSYEKL. V was cut by 3 bases and J by 5 bases, with 16 bases left in between. This CDR3 is built from 15 residues. CDR3 in amino acids: CASSHPEGGGYGYTF. The CDR3 bases are TGCGCCAGCAGCCACCCCGAGGGGGGCGGATATGGCTACACCTTC.

V and J are TRBV27 and TRBJ2-7; 10 positions agree with TRBD2. Germline lookup yields CDR1 MNHEY and CDR2 SMNVEV (reference sequence). This CDR3 has 13 residues. J lost 7 bases, V lost 3 bases, and 3 bases had no gene match. In DNA form, the CDR3 reads TGTGCCAGCAGTTTCGGTAGCGGGGGGGAGCAGTACTTC. Translated: CASSFGSGGEQYF.